This TCR beta chain was captured in a study of shared clonotypes between healthy human individuals. Evenly divided among several immunoSEQ plates was the genomic DNA of each subset. TCRdb's table, derived via immunoSEQ multiplex PCR, lists solely in-frame clones and lacks some. The sample includes 1.5 million to 2.5 million clones, about 95% seen only once; the top ten take more than 0.9%. CD8 cells regarded as naive lacked CD45RO, were positively chosen for CCR7, and omitted terminally differentiated effector memory CD45RA+ cells. As concerns this clone: Its antigen remains unknown.

Study outcomes and limitations: Non-shared clonotypes displayed generation probabilities falling below those of clonotypes present in all four donors.

The receptor's source is a man younger than 30 in good health. The sample comprised naive CD8+ T cells sorted from blood.

Written as DNA, the CDR3 is TGTGCCAGCCTTGACAGGGGGCCCTCCTATAATTCACCCCTCCACTTT. Translation: CASLDRGPSYNSPLHF. The rearrangement links TRBV27 to TRBJ1-6, with 10 bases fitting TRBD1. The CDR3 is made up of 16 amino acids. Germline trimming cut 8 bases from V and 0 bases from J; bases unmatched to any gene: 4. Germline CDR1 reads MNHEY; CDR2 reads SMNVEV (reference sequence).